A single TCR beta chain is shown here with its context. This sample was taken from a study of blood T cell repertoires in COVID-19. Study background: T cells, B-cell-depleted T cells, or PBMCs provided the cDNA or gDNA that served as material.

Germline V lookup: CDR1 GTSNPN, CDR2 SVGIG (reference sequence). This CDR3 contains 11 residues. V was trimmed by 4 bases and J by 3 bases, leaving 6 bases between them. In the authors' workflow: Reference gene primer amplification gave nucleated cell count estimates. TCRdb keeps only in-frame clones here, not all; method: immunoSEQ multiplex PCR. V and J calls and clone size are those listed in that table; D and trimming were worked out from the DNA. The table includes over 350,000 clones, about 89% detected once. The chain employs TRBV30 and TRBJ1-2; D call uncertain. The sequenced sample consisted of peripheral blood. The origin of this receptor is a young woman with acute or convalescent COVID-19. The CDR3 reads CAWTTDYGYTF. As DNA, the CDR3 is TGTGCCTGGACCACAGACTATGGCTACACCTTC.